At least ten counts were recorded for the clone carrying this TCR beta chain. The antigen is unknown. Methods described previously were used for bulk TCR libraries, and listed TCR primers were applied. One entry per CDR3 protein results from TCRdb running MiXCR on the PCR reads. The sample has about 97,000 distinct CDR3 sequences, less than 35% seen once. With 7 bases removed from V and 9 bases from J, the gap between germline ends came to 22 bases. Germline V gives CDR1 MDHEN, CDR2 SYDVKM. The CDR3 spans 14 residues. The record originates from a study of molecular identifiers for immune sequencing clone quantification. Across the whole study: Replicate experiments divided RNA from around 20,000 or 100,000 naive CD8 cells into five parts and sequenced four. Regarding the study as a whole: Barcode collisions between identical TCR molecules could shrink estimates of highly expanded clone sizes. Spiked-in Jurkat TCR RNA corresponding to one cell was reported as detectable against roughly 1 million naive cells.

The sequencing sample was made of naive CD8+ T cells from blood, with Jurkat cell RNA spiked in. Noted subset: FACS-sorted CD8+CD4-CCR7+CD45RA+ naive T cells. This receptor was obtained from a human donor in good health. Some libraries in this study had Jurkat cell RNA spiked in. The chain couples TRBV28 to TRBJ2-7; D is ambiguous. In DNA, the CDR3 is TGTGCCAGCACCTTCGGAACTCAAGGTCAGGTGCAGTACTTC. This sequence encodes CASTFGTQGQVQYF.